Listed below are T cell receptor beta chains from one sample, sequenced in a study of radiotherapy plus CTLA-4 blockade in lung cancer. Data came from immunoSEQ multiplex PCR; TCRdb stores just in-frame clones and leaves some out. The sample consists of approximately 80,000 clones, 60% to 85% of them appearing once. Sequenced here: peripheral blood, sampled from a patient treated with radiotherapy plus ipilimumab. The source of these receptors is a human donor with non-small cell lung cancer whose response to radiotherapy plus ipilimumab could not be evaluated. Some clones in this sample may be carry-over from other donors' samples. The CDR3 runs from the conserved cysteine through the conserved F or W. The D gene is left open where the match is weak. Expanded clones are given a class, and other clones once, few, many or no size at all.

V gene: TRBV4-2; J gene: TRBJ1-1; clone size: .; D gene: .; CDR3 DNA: TGTGCCAGCAGCCAAGAAGTGGGGAGGGACATAAAGACTGAAGCTTTCTTT; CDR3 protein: CASSQEVGRDIKTEAFF
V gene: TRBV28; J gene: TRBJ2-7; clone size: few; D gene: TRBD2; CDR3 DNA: TGTGCCAGCAGTTCTACACTAGCGGGTTCCTACGAGCAGTACTTC; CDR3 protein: CASSSTLAGSYEQYF
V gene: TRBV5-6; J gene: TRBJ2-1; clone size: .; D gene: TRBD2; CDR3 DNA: TGTGCCAGCAGCTTGGTAGCGGGCTCCTACAATGAGCAGTTCTTC; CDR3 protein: CASSLVAGSYNEQFF
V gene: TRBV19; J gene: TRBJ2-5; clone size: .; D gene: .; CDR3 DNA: TGTGCCAGTAGTTTTCAACTAGCAACAGGGACCCAGTACTTC; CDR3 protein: CASSFQLATGTQYF
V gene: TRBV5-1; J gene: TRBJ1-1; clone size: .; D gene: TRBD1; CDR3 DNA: TGCGCCAGCAGCGGGGGACAGACAATGAACACTGAAGCTTTCTTT; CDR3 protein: CASSGGQTMNTEAFF
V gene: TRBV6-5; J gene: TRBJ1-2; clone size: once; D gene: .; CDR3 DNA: TGTGCCAGCAGTTACCCGGGGTCCATCCATGGCTACATCTTC; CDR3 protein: CASSYPGSIHGYIF
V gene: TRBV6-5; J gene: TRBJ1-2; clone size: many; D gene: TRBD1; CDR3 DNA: TGTGCCAGCAGACTCAGGGACAGCTATGGCTACACCTTC; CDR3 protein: CASRLRDSYGYTF
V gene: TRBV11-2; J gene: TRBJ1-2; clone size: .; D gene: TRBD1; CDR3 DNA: TGTGCCAGCAGCTTAGGACAGGGGGCGGGCTATGGCTACACCTTC; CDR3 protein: CASSLGQGAGYGYTF
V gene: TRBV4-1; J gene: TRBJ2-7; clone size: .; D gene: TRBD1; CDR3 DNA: TGCGCCAGCAGCCGACAGGGGGTCAGCGACGAGCAGTACTTC; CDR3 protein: CASSRQGVSDEQYF
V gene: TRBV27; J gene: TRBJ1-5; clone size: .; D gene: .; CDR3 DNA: TGTGCCAGCAGTTTAACCTACTGGGGACGGGGGGATAGCAATCAGCCCCAGCATTTT; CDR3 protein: CASSLTYWGRGDSNQPQHF
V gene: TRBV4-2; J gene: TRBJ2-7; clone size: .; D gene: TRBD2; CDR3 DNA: TGTGCCAGCAGCCAAGATCTGGGGGGGGGCTACGAGCAGTACTTC; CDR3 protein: CASSQDLGGGYEQYF
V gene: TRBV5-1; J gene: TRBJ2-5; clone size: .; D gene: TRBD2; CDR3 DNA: TGCGCCAGCAGCTCACCGGGGGGGGAGACCCAGTACTTC; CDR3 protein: CASSSPGGETQYF
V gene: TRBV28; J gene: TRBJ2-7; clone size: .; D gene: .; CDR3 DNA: TGTGCCAGCAGTAGGACATACTCCTACGAGCAGTACTTC; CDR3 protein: CASSRTYSYEQYF
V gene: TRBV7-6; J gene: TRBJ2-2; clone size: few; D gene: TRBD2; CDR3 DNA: TGTGCCAGCAGCTTACTCGGACTAGCGGGGGGCCCCAACACCGGGGAGCTGTTTTTT; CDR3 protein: CASSLLGLAGGPNTGELFF
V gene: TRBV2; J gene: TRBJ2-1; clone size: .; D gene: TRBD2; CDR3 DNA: TGTGCCAGCAATAAGTGGGAGGGCCATGAGCAGTTCTTC; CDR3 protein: CASNKWEGHEQFF
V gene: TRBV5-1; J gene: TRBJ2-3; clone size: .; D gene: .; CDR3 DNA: TGCGCCAGCAGCTTGATCTCACAGGACACAGATACGCAGTATTTT; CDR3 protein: CASSLISQDTDTQYF
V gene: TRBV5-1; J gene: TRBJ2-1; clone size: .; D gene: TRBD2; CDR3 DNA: TGCGCCAGCAGCCGAGGGAGTAGCGGGGGGGTAGGCTCCTACAATGAGCAGTTCTTC; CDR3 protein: CASSRGSSGGVGSYNEQFF
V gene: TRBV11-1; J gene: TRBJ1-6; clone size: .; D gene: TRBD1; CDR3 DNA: TGTGCCAGTCAAAGCGACAGGGCCAATTCACCCCTCCACTTT; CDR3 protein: CASQSDRANSPLHF
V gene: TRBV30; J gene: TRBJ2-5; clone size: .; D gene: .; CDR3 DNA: TGTGCCTGGAGTGTATCGTTTGAGACCCAGTACTTC; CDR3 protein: CAWSVSFETQYF
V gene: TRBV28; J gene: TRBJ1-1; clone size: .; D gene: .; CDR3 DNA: TGTGCCAGCAGTAACTCCAGGGGTTTCACTGAAGCTTTCTTT; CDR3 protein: CASSNSRGFTEAFF
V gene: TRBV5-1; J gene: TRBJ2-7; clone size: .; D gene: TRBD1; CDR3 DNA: TGCGCCAGCAGCGGGCTGGGACAGGGGGTCGAGTTTTACGAGCAGTACTTC; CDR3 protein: CASSGLGQGVEFYEQYF
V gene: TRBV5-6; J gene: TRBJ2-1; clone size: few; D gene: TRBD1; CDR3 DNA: TGTGCCAGCAGCCCTCGGACAGGGGGGAATGAGCAGTTCTTC; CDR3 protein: CASSPRTGGNEQFF
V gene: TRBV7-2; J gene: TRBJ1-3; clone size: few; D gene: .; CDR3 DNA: TGTGCCAGCAGTCTCCCAGGGACTGGTGGAAACACCATATATTTT; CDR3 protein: CASSLPGTGGNTIYF
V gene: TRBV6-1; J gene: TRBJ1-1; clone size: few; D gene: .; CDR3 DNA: TGTGCCAGCACCCGAGGGGAGGGGTGGGCCACTGAAGCTTTCTTT; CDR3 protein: CASTRGEGWATEAFF
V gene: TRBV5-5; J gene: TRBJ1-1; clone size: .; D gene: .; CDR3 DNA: TGTGCCAGCAGCTTTCTGTCCGTGAACACTGAAGCTTTCTTT; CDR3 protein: CASSFLSVNTEAFF
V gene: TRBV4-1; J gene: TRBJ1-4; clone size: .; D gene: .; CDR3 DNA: TGCGCCAGCAGCCAAGATACCTCCGGGTTGAATGAAAAACTGTTTTTT; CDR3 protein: CASSQDTSGLNEKLFF
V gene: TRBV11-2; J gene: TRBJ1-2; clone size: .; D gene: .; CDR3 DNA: TGTGCCAGCAGCTTGGCGGGGATTGGCTACACCTTC; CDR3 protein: CASSLAGIGYTF
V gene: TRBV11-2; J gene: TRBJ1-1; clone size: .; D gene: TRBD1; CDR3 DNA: TGTGCCAGCAGCTGGACAGGGGATACTGAAGCTTTCTTT; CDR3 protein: CASSWTGDTEAFF
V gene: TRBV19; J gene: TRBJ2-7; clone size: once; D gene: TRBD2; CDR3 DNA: TGTGCCAGTAGTATTCGACGGGGGGGCGTCTACGAGCAGTACTTC; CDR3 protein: CASSIRRGGVYEQYF
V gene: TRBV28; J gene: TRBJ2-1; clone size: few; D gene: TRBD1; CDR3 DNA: TGTGCCAGCAGGACAGGGGCTTACGGCGATGAGCAGTTCTTC; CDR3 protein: CASRTGAYGDEQFF
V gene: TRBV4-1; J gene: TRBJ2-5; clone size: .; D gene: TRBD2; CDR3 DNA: TGCGCCAGCAGCCCTCTAGGGCGGGGGATTGTGGGAGAGACCCAGTACTTC; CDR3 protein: CASSPLGRGIVGETQYF
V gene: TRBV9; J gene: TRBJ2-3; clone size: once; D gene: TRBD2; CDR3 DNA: TGTGCCAGCAGCCCCCCGCGGGCTAGCGGGAACACAGATACGCAGTATTTT; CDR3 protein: CASSPPRASGNTDTQYF
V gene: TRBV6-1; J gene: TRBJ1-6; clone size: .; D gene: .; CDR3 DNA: TGTGCCAGCAGTGAGGCAGGAAGAAGTTCACCCCTCCACTTT; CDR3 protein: CASSEAGRSSPLHF
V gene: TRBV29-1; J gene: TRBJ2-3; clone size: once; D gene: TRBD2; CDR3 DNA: TGCAGCGTGGTTCTAGCGGGGGGGAGCACAGATACGCAGTATTTT; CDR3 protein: CSVVLAGGSTDTQYF
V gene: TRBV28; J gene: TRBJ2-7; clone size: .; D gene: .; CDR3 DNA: TGTGCCAGCAGTTCGGGAGTGCCCACACTTAAAATCGGCTCCTACGAGCAGTACTTC; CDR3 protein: CASSSGVPTLKIGSYEQYF
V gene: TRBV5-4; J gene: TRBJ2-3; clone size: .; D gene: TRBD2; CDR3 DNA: TGTGCCAGCAGCTTGCGCAGCGGGGGCCGATCCGATACGCAGTATTTT; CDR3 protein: CASSLRSGGRSDTQYF